Listed here are 7 T cell receptor beta chains from one sample, sequenced in a study of neurological immune-mediated disorders. Using its own MiXCR run on the 5' RACE reads, TCRdb lists one record per CDR3 protein. This sample yields some 27,000 distinct CDR3 sequences, of which 5% to 8% are seen a single time; about 9% belongs to the top ten. Sequencing was carried out using PBMCs. The receptors were gathered from a woman in her forties or fifties in good health.

This clonotype has a count of ten or more. This sequence joins TRBV10-3 and TRBJ2-1; TRBD2 matches at 10 bases. Germline trimming cut 2 bases from V and 7 bases from J; bases unmatched to any gene: 2. This CDR3 is built from 14 residues. Germline V gene sequence: CDR1 ENHRY, CDR2 SYGVKD. CDR3 in amino acids: CAISEPGLANEQFF. DNA for the CDR3: TGTGCCATCAGTGAGCCGGGACTAGCGAATGAGCAGTTCTTC.

The table lists this clonotype with many counts. The V and J genes are TRBV5-5 and TRBJ2-1; no reliable D call. Between the trimmed V and J ends, which lost 0 bases and 13 bases, there was a span of 14 bases. The CDR3 length is 13 residues. Germline V gene data show CDR1 as SGHKS and CDR2 as YYEKEE (reference sequence). The chain's CDR3 is CASSLVGRTFQFF. CDR3 DNA sequence: TGTGCCAGCAGCTTGGTCGGCAGAACCTTCCAGTTCTTC.

The sample holds many counts of this clonotype. This rearrangement joins TRBV14 to TRBJ2-4; 8 nucleotides align to TRBD2. From germline, CDR1 is SGHDN and CDR2 FVKESK. This CDR3 has 14 amino acids. The V segment lost 3 bases and the J segment 9 bases; nucleotides outside the gene matches: 7. CDR3 nucleotide sequence: TGTGCCAGCAGCCAGTCGGGACTAGTCGGCATTCAGTACTTC. Amino acid sequence: CASSQSGLVGIQYF.

This clonotype qualifies as medium-sized. The genes are TRBV14 and TRBJ1-2; D remains unclear. V gave up 4 bases and J gave up 2 bases, with 8 bases separating them. Germline V CDR1 and CDR2: SGHDN, FVKESK. This CDR3 region has 13 residues. Here the CDR3 reads CASSPTMNYGYTF. In DNA, the CDR3 is TGTGCCAGCAGCCCCACAATGAACTATGGCTACACCTTC.

This clonotype was detected ten times or more. The CDR3 sequence: CASSSGLGGEFF. CDR3 nucleotides: TGTGCCAGCAGTTCCGGACTTGGAGGGGAGTTCTTC. The V gene is TRBV12-3 or TRBV12-4, the J gene TRBJ2-1; D is perhaps TRBD2 (6 bases). The CDR3 totals 12 residues. V was clipped by 4 bases and J by 14 bases, with 15 bases between them.

This clonotype was observed many times. The V gene is TRBV5-1, the J gene TRBJ2-7, with D unclear. Germline V CDR1 and CDR2: SGHRS, YFSETQ. Trimming removed 5 bases from V and 1 base from J, with 13 bases in between. The CDR3 consists of 14 residues. The CDR3 region has the DNA TGCGCCAGCAGTTCCGAGGCGGATTCCTACGAGCAGTACTTC. Translation: CASSSEADSYEQYF.

This clonotype was seen repeatedly, ten times or more. The chain joins TRBV2 to TRBJ2-7; no reliable D call. The CDR3 length is 14 residues. V gave up 2 bases and J gave up 2 bases, with 10 bases separating them. Germline CDR1 SNHLY, CDR2 FYNNEI. In nucleotides, the CDR3 is TGTGCCAGCAGTGAATCCGGTCCAACCTACGAGCAGTACTTC. Translated, it gives CASSESGPTYEQYF.